These 19 T cell receptor beta chains were all obtained from the same sample, sequenced in a study of blood T cell repertoires in COVID-19. Sequencing used immunoSEQ multiplex PCR; TCRdb keeps in-frame clones, though not all of them. The table lists around 270,000 clones, more than 75% of them singletons, with 2% to 3% in the top ten. Sequenced: peripheral blood. The source is a woman aged 45-59 years with acute or convalescent COVID-19.

This chain connects TRBV7-9 to TRBJ2-7; 7 bases agree with TRBD1. Per germline, CDR1 SEHNR and CDR2 FQNEAQ (reference sequence). CDR3 size: 14 residues. V was pared by 5 bases and J by 2 bases, with 6 bases of the junction left unmatched. CDR3 DNA sequence: TGTGCCAGCAGCGCCCGGGACAGCACCTACGAGCAGTACTTC. This translates into CASSARDSTYEQYF.

The chain uses TRBV24-1 and TRBJ2-7; 7 bases map to TRBD1. Trimming at V came to 7 bases and at J to 6 bases, leaving 11 bases not matched to a gene. Per germline, CDR1 KGHDR and CDR2 SFDVKD. CDR3 length: 14 residues. The chain's CDR3 is CATSSGTGAFEQYF. CDR3 DNA: TGTGCCACCAGCTCCGGTACAGGGGCTTTCGAGCAGTACTTC.

This clone was seen once. An end of the junction differs from the germline gene, which may be a read error. This chain joins TRBV12-3 or TRBV12-4 and TRBJ2-3; D unresolved. The CDR3 extends over 12 amino acids. CDR3 in amino acids: CASSLQYPYHAF. As DNA, the CDR3 is TGTGCCAGCAGTCTCCAGTACCCTTATCACGCCTTT.

There are a few counts of this clone. The chain's CDR3 is CATSDSSLDRGSYNEQFF. Here the CDR3 DNA reads TGTGCCACCAGTGATTCGAGCCTGGACAGGGGCTCCTACAATGAGCAGTTCTTC. This sequence joins TRBV24-1 and TRBJ2-1; 9 bases fit TRBD1. Germline V gene lookup returns CDR1 KGHDR and CDR2 SFDVKD. CDR3 length equals 18 residues. J was trimmed by 0 bases and V by 2 bases; bases with no gene match: 7.

This clone was seen a few times. The rearrangement links TRBV2 to TRBJ1-2; D perhaps matches TRBD1 (6 bases). The CDR3 runs to 13 residues. Germline lookup yields CDR1 SNHLY and CDR2 FYNNEI. The chain's CDR3 is CATRAGASYGYTF. DNA for the CDR3: TGTGCAACCAGAGCAGGGGCTAGCTATGGCTACACCTTC. The whole variable domain, filled in from reference TRBV2 and TRBJ1-2, reads EPEVTQTPSHQVTQMGQEVILRCVPISNHLYFYWYRQILGQKVEFLVSFYNNEISEKSEIFDDQFSVERPDGSNFTLKIRSTKLEDSAMYFCATRAGASYGYTFGSGTRLTVV.

The rearrangement links TRBV28 to TRBJ2-3, with unresolved D. The germline V gene encodes CDR1 MDHEN and CDR2 SYDVKM. The CDR3 is 13 amino acids. Trimming shortened V by 7 bases and J by 3 bases, and 11 bases separated the two germline ends. CDR3 sequence (DNA): TGTGCCAGCAATTTTAGGAGAACAGATACGCAGTATTTT. Encoded protein: CASNFRRTDTQYF.

The CDR3 sequence is CASSLRGWGQETQYF. The CDR3 DNA is TGTGCCAGCAGCCTTAGGGGGTGGGGACAAGAGACCCAGTACTTC. V is TRBV9 and J is TRBJ2-5, with D perhaps matching TRBD1 (6 bases). This CDR3 is 15 amino acids long. Germline V gene lookup returns CDR1 SGDLS and CDR2 YYNGEE. Trimming left V 4 bases short and J 2 bases short, with 15 bases between.

The V call is TRBV3-1 (or the pseudogene TRBV3-2), the J call TRBJ2-1; tentatively, D is TRBD2 (5 bases). This CDR3 contains 16 residues. V was clipped by 0 bases and J by 1 base, with 10 bases between them. Germline-derived CDR1 and CDR2 are LGHDT and YNNKEL (reference sequence). Written as DNA, the CDR3 is TGTGCCAGCAGCCAAGATCGGGAAACGTCCTACAATGAGCAGTTCTTC. This codes for CASSQDRETSYNEQFF.

The chain recombines TRBV6-5 with TRBJ1-3; TRBD1 matches at 9 bases. Germline V gene sequence: CDR1 MNHEY, CDR2 SVGAGI. The trim removed 3 bases at V and 3 bases at J, leaving 6 bases unmatched. The CDR3 is made up of 16 amino acids. The CDR3 nucleotides are TGTGCCAGCAGTTATGGGACAGGGCTAGGTGGAAACACCATATATTTT. Its translation: CASSYGTGLGGNTIYF.

This chain connects TRBV30 to TRBJ1-1, with 7 bases matching TRBD1. From germline, CDR1 is GTSNPN and CDR2 SVGIG (reference sequence). This CDR3 region has 15 residues. The V segment lost 1 base and the J segment 10 bases; nucleotides outside the gene matches: 15. CDR3 sequence (DNA): TGTGCCTGGAGTGGACAGGGCCGAACCTACTATGGAGCTTTCTTT. This codes for CAWSGQGRTYYGAFF.

This clone showed up just once. The V call is TRBV10-3, the J call TRBJ1-1; 8 bases are a match to TRBD1. Germline V lookup: CDR1 ENHRY, CDR2 SYGVKD. The V gene end was trimmed by 3 bases and the J gene end by 3 bases; junction bases not matched to a gene: 6. This CDR3 contains 15 residues. CDR3 residues: CAISDHDRGYTEAFF. The DNA of the CDR3 is TGTGCCATCAGTGATCACGACAGGGGATACACTGAAGCTTTCTTT.

The chain recombines TRBV4-2 with TRBJ1-5; the match to TRBD1 covers 11 bases. V shed 5 bases and J 1 base; nucleotides not matched to a gene: 7. This CDR3 is 17 amino acids long. Germline V lookup: CDR1 LGHNA, CDR2 YNFKEQ. The CDR3 DNA sequence: TGTGCCAGCAGCATGGGACAGGGGGTACGGAGCAATCAGCCCCAGCATTTT. As protein: CASSMGQGVRSNQPQHF.

The V call is TRBV9, the J call TRBJ1-3, with D perhaps TRBD1 (6 bases). The CDR3 sequence is 14 residues long. Germline V gene sequence: CDR1 SGDLS, CDR2 YYNGEE. With 3 bases removed from V and 2 bases from J, the gap between germline ends came to 9 bases. CDR3 amino acids: CASSAGEPGNTIYF. CDR3 in DNA: TGTGCCAGCAGCGCAGGGGAACCTGGAAACACCATATATTTT.

J is TRBJ2-1 and V is TRBV28; TRBD2 is a possible D gene (5 bases). Germline values: CDR1 MDHEN, CDR2 SYDVKM. The CDR3 contains 13 residues. V gave up 7 bases and J gave up 8 bases, with 15 bases separating them. The CDR3 protein is CASTARGEYEQFF. For the CDR3, the DNA is TGTGCCAGCACCGCCCGGGGAGAGTATGAGCAGTTCTTC.

The rearrangement joins TRBV30 to TRBJ1-2; D is undetermined. The CDR3 extends over 11 amino acids. Trimming removed 2 bases at V and 7 bases at J, with 8 bases between. Looked up from germline, CDR1 is GTSNPN and CDR2 is SVGIG (reference sequence). The CDR3, as DNA: TGTGCCTGGAGTTGGGCTCTTGGCTACACCTTC. This sequence encodes CAWSWALGYTF.

V and J are TRBV21-1 and TRBJ1-5; the table assigns TRBD1, which was not confirmed against the DNA. TRBV21-1 is given as a pseudogene. The CDR3 loop spans 17 amino acids. In DNA, the CDR3 is TGTGCCAGCAGCCCTCGAACGGGCATAGGGGTAGGGCAGCCCCAGCATTTT. Its translation: CASSPRTGIGVGQPQHF.

This chain connects TRBV21-1 to TRBJ1-6; the table names TRBD1, a call not compared with the DNA. TRBV21-1 counts as a pseudogene. The CDR3 extends over 21 amino acids. The CDR3 DNA reads TGTGCCAGCAGCAAACTCTTTGTCGGGAAAAGGACAGGTCTTTATAATTCACCCCTCCACTTT. Protein sequence: CASSKLFVGKRTGLYNSPLHF.

The V call is TRBV28, the J call TRBJ1-1, with D possibly TRBD1 on 6 matching bases. The CDR3 loop spans 14 amino acids. In germline, CDR1 is MDHEN, CDR2 SYDVKM. V was trimmed by 6 bases and J by 1 base, leaving 12 bases between them. CDR3 DNA: TGTGCCAGCAGCCCCCCGACAGGGAACACTGAAGCTTTCTTT. Amino acids: CASSPPTGNTEAFF.

V is TRBV5-1 and J is TRBJ2-3, with 7 bases that match TRBD2. V lost 4 bases, J lost 9 bases, and 14 bases stayed unmatched. CDR3 length: 15 residues. Germline CDR1 reads SGHRS; CDR2 reads YFSETQ. For the CDR3, the DNA is TGCGCCAGCAGCCTCCGAGGGGAGGGCCCGGGAACGCAGTATTTT. Its translation is CASSLRGEGPGTQYF.